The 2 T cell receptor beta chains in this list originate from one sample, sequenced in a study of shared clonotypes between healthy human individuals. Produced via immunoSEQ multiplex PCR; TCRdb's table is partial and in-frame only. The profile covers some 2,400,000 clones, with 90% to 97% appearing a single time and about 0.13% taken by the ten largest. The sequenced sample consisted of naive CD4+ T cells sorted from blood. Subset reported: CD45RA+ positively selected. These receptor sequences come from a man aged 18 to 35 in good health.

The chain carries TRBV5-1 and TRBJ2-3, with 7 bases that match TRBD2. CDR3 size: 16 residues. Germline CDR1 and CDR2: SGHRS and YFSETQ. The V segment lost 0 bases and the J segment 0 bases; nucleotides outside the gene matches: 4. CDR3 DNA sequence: TGCGCCAGCAGCTTGGCTACTAGCGACAGCACAGATACGCAGTATTTT. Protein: CASSLATSDSTDTQYF.

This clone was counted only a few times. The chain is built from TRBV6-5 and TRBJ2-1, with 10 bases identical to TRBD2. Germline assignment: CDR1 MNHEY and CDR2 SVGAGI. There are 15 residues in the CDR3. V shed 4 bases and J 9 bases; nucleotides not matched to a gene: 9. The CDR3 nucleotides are TGTGCCAGCAGTTTCACATCTAGCGGGAGACGTGAGCAGTTCTTC. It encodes CASSFTSSGRREQFF.